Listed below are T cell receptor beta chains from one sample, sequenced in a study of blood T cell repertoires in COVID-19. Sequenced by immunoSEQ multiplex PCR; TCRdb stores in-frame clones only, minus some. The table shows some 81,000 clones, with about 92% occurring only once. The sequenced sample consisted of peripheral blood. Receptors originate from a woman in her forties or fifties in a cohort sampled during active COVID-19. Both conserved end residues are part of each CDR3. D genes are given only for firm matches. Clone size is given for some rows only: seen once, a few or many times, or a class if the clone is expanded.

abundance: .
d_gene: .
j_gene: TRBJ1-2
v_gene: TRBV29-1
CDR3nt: TGCAGCGCCCGAGGAGATGGCTACACCTTC
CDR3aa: CSARGDGYTF

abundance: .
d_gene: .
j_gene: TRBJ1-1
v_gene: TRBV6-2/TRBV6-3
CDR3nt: TGTGCCAGCAGCCCCCTGGCGGACACTGAAGCTTTCTTT
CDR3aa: CASSPLADTEAFF

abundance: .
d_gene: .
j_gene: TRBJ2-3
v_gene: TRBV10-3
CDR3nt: TGTGCCATCAGGGGAGCGGTAGATACGCAGTATTTT
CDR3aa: CAIRGAVDTQYF

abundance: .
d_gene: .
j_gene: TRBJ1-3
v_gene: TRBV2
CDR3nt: TGTGCCAGCAGGGTCATGGGGAGCACTGGAAACACCATATATTTT
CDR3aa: CASRVMGSTGNTIYF

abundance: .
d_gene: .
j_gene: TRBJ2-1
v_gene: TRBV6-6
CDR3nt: TGTGCCAGCAGTACTCTAGCCCCCGAGCAGTTCTTC
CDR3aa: CASSTLAPEQFF

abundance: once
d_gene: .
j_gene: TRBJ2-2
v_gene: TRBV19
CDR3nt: TGTGCCAGTAGTATAGAGGGGCTGCAGGGATCAGGACACACCGGGGAGCTGTTTTTT
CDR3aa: CASSIEGLQGSGHTGELFF

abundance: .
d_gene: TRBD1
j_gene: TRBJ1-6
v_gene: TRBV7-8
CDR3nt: TGTGCCAGCAGCCTAAGAGCCGGGACAGGGGCTGTCTCACCCCTCCACTTT
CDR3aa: CASSLRAGTGAVSPLHF

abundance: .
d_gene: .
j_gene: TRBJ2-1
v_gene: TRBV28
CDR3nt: TGTGCCAGCAGGGGAGCCAATGAGCAGTTCTTC
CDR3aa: CASRGANEQFF

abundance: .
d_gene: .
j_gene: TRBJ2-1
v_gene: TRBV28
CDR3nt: TGTGCCAGCATTTCCGGGACTCACTACAATGAGCAGTTCTTC
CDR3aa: CASISGTHYNEQFF

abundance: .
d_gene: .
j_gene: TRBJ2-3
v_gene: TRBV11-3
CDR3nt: TGTGCCAGCAGCTCACGGGCCGGGGAAACAGATACGCAGTATTTT
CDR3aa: CASSSRAGETDTQYF

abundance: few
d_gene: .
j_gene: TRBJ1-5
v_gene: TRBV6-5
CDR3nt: TGTGCCAGTAGTCGGCAACAGGGTCTGGGTCAGCCCCAGCATTTT
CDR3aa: CASSRQQGLGQPQHF

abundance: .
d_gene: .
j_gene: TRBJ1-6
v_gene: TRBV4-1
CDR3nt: TGCGCCAGCAGCCAAGGACTGTCAAATTCACCCCTCCACTTT
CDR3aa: CASSQGLSNSPLHF

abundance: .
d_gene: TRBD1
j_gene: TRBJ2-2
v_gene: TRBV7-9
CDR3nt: TGTGCCAGCAGCGAATACAGGGGGCAGTTTTTGCACGGGGAGCTGTTTTTT
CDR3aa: CASSEYRGQFLHGELFF

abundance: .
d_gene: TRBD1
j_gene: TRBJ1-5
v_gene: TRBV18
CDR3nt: TGTGCCAGCTCACCGGACAGGCCGACGGATAGCAATCAGCCCCAGCATTTT
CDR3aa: CASSPDRPTDSNQPQHF

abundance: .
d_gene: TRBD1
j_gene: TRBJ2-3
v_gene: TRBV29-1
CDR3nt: TGCAGCGTCGGTACAGGGGTCCTCACAGATACGCAGTATTTT
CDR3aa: CSVGTGVLTDTQYF

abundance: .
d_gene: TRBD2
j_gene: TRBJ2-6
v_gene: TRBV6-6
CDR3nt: TGTGCCAGCAGTCCCCCCGGGGCGGGAGGTCCTGGGGCCAACGTCCTGACTTTC
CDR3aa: CASSPPGAGGPGANVLTF

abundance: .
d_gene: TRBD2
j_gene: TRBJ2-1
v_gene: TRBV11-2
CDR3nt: TGTGCCAGCAGCTCGACCGGGACTAGAGCGGGGCCCTCCTACAATGAGCAGTTCTTC
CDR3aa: CASSSTGTRAGPSYNEQFF

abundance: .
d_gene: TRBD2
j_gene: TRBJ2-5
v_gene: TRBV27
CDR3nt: TGTGCCAGCAGTTCTGGGGCACTAGCGGGAGGGCTGGGAGAGACCCAGTACTTC
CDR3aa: CASSSGALAGGLGETQYF

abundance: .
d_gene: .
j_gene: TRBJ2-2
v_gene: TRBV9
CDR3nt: TGTGCCAGCAGCGCCCTGGACTCGGCCGGGGAGCTGTTTTTT
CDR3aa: CASSALDSAGELFF

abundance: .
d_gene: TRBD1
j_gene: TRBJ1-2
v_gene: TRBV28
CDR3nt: TGTGCCAGCACGCAGGGGGCGGCCTATGGCTACACCTTC
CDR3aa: CASTQGAAYGYTF

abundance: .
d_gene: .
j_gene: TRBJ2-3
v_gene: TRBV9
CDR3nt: TGTGCCAGCAGCGTGGGGCAGGCCACAGATACGCAGTATTTT
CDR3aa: CASSVGQATDTQYF

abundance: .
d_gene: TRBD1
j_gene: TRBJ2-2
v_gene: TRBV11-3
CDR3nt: TGTGCCAGCAGCTCACGGACAGGGGCGGACACCGGGGAGCTGTTTTTT
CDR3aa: CASSSRTGADTGELFF

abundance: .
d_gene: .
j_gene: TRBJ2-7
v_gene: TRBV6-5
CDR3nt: TGTGCCAGCAGTTTTTCAGGGGAGCCGAACGAGCAGTACTTC
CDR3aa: CASSFSGEPNEQYF

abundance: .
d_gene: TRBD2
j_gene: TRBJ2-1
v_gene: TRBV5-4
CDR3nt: TGTGCCAGCAGCTTCATTGGCGGACTAGCGGGAGACAATGAGCAGTTCTTC
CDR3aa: CASSFIGGLAGDNEQFF

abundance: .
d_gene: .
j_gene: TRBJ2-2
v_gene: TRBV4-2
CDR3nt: TGTGCCAGCAGCCAAGTGACTAGTGACACCGGGGAGCTGTTTTTT
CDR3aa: CASSQVTSDTGELFF

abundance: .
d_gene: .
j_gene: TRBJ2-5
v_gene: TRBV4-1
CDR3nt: TGCGCCAGCAGCCACCCCGTCTCGGCCGGGGGAGCACTAATAGAGACCCAGTACTTC
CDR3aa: CASSHPVSAGGALIETQYF

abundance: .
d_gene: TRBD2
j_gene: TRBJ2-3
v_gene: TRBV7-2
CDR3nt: TGTGCCAGCATCTTCCCGGGGAGGGCCTATACAACTAGCACAGATACGCAGTATTTT
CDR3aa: CASIFPGRAYTTSTDTQYF

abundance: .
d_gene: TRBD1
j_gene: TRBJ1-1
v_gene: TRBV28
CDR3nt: TGTGCCAGCTCTGTCGGACAGGCTGGCACTGAAGCTTTCTTT
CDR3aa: CASSVGQAGTEAFF

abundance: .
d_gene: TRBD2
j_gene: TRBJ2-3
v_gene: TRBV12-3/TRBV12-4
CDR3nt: TGTGCCAGCAGTCCGGGGGGGTCGCAGTATTTT
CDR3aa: CASSPGGSQYF

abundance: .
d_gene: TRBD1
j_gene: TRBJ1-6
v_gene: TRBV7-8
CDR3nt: TGTGCCAGCAGCTTACTAACAGGGGTTGCCCATAATTCACCCCTCCACTTT
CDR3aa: CASSLLTGVAHNSPLHF

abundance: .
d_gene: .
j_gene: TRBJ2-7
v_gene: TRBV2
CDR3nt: TGTGCCAGCCAGAGGTCAGGCGCGGGAGAGCAGTACTTC
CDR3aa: CASQRSGAGEQYF

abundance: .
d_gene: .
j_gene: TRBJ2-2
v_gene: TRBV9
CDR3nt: TGTGCCAGCAGCGTAGCCGGGGGAACCCCCGGGGAGCTGTTTTTT
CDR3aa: CASSVAGGTPGELFF

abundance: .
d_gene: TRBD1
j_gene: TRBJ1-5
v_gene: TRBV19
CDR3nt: TGTGCCAGTAGTACCGGGACAGGGAATGACCAGCCCCAGCATTTT
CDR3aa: CASSTGTGNDQPQHF

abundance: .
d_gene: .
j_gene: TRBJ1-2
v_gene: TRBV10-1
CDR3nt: TGCGCCAGCAGTCCAACGGGGGTCGGTGGCTACACCTTC
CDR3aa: CASSPTGVGGYTF

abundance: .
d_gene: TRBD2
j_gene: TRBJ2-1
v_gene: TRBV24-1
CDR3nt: TGTGCCACCAGTGATTTAGCAGGACTAGCGGGAGTGCAGTTCTTC
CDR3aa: CATSDLAGLAGVQFF

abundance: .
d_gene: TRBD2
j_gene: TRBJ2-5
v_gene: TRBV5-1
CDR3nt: TGCGCCAGCAGCTTCAGCGGGGCCCAAGAGACCCAGTACTTC
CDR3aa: CASSFSGAQETQYF

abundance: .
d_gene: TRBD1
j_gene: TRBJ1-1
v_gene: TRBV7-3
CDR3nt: TGTGCCAGCAGCTTGGGACAGGGAGGGGAAGCTTTCTTT
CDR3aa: CASSLGQGGEAFF

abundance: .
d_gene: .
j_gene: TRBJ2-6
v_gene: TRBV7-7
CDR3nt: TGTGCTAGCAGCTTAGGGGCACAGGGCTCTGGGGCCAACGTCCTGACTTTC
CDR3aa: CASSLGAQGSGANVLTF

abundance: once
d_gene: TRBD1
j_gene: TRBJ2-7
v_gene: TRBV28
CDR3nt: TGTGCCAGCAGGGACTCCGGGACAGTGAGCTACGAGCAGTACTTC
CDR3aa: CASRDSGTVSYEQYF